This TCR beta chain came from a study of HIV-infected patients and healthy controls. Looking at the study overall: No general T-cell lymphocytopenia was present, and per-chain CDR3 totals resembled those of controls.

Approximately 500 ng RNA was reverse transcribed with alpha and beta constant-region primers. Using multiplexing indices, alpha and beta chain libraries were generated apart by chain-specific third strand synthesis. Each CDR3 protein gets one entry after TCRdb re-called the 5' RACE reads with MiXCR. The table lists under 4,000 distinct CDR3 sequences, 20% to 25% of them singletons. By sample fraction, this clonotype is medium-sized (0.01 to 0.1%). Germline V lookup: CDR1 SGHRS, CDR2 YFSETQ. Between the trimmed V and J ends, which lost 2 bases and 1 base, there was a span of 7 bases. This CDR3 spans 14 amino acids. No cell fractionation was done, so the repertoire covers all unsorted peripheral blood T cells.

The receptor comes from an adult with HIV infection. J is TRBJ2-1 and V is TRBV5-1, with D tentatively TRBD2 (6 bases). Specimen: blood, collected before antiretroviral therapy. CDR3 in amino acids: CASSFGGSYNEQFF. For the CDR3, the DNA is TGCGCCAGCAGCTTCGGAGGGTCCTACAATGAGCAGTTCTTC.